This T cell receptor (beta chain) was captured by sequencing in a study of OX40 agonist ivuxolimab in advanced cancers. In the study overall: Ivuxolimab is an agonistic anti-OX40 (CD134) antibody, and patients were treated with it.

Comments on this clone: Antigen unknown.

The assay was immunoSEQ multiplex PCR, and TCRdb's table has in-frame clones only and misses some. The data show 60,000 to 75,000 clones, with around 82% seen just once and 7.9% held by the top ten. J lost 1 base, V lost 5 bases, and 5 bases had no gene match. The CDR3 is made up of 14 amino acids. Germline CDR1 is SGHRS and CDR2 is YFSETQ. Overall study results and limits: More expanded clones were found, on average, in CD8+ than in CD4+ T cells.

This chain connects TRBV5-1 to TRBJ1-1; 7 positions agree with TRBD1. The sample here was CD4+ or CD8+ T cells sorted from blood, taken in a trial of the OX40 agonist ivuxolimab. This TCR was sampled from an adult with an advanced solid tumor such as melanoma, head and neck, liver or kidney cancer. The CDR3 coding sequence is TGCGCCAGCAGAGGGGACAGCTCGAACACTGAAGCTTTCTTT. Its translation is CASRGDSSNTEAFF. The whole variable domain, remainder taken from reference TRBV5-1 and TRBJ1-1, is KAGVTQTPRYLIKTRGQQVTLSCSPISGHRSVSWYQQTPGQGLQFLFEYFSETQRNKGNFPGRFSGRQFSNSRSEMNVSTLELGDSALYLCASRGDSSNTEAFFGQGTRLTVV.